This T cell receptor beta chain was recovered during a study of cytomegalovirus exposure and HLA in healthy donors. PCR amplification relied on 60 Vbeta primers (plus 13 Jbeta primers). Clones were read by immunoSEQ multiplex PCR, and TCRdb kept only the in-frame ones, dropping some. The data show over 150,000 clones, approximately 80% seen once. Germline CDR1 MNHEY, CDR2 SVGAGI. With 6 bases removed from V and 3 bases from J, the gap between germline ends came to 9 bases. The CDR3 consists of 13 residues. The sequence was obtained from a boy aged 2 to 10 in good health and CMV-seronegative. The chain links TRBV6-5 to TRBJ1-5; D ambiguous. Sample: PBMCs. The CDR3 sequence: CASSSGFNQPQHF. The DNA of the CDR3 is TGTGCCAGCAGCTCCGGGTTCAATCAGCCCCAGCATTTT.